The 30 T cell receptor beta chains below all came from one sample that was sequenced in a study of cytomegalovirus exposure and HLA in healthy donors. PCR primers comprised 60 Vbeta and 13 Jbeta primers. Produced via immunoSEQ multiplex PCR; TCRdb's table is partial and in-frame only. Of approximately 86,000 clones detected, roughly three quarters appear once; the ten largest clones hold 3% to 3.5%. Sequencing used PBMCs. Receptors originate from a middle-aged man in good health and CMV-seronegative.

The CDR3 DNA is TGTGCCAGCAGCACGTTAAGGACGGGGGGCAACACTGAAGCTTTCTTT. Translating it yields CASSTLRTGGNTEAFF. The V gene is TRBV5-5, the J gene TRBJ1-1, with D perhaps TRBD1 (6 bases). The V end lost 4 bases, the J end lost 2 bases, and 18 bases lay between the germline ends. The CDR3 has 16 residues. Germline lookup yields CDR1 SGHKS and CDR2 YYEKEE (reference sequence).

The table lists this clone with a few counts. The chain recombines TRBV27 with TRBJ2-2; possible D gene TRBD1, 5 bases. With 5 bases removed from V and 3 bases from J, the gap between germline ends came to 16 bases. Germline-derived CDR1 and CDR2 are MNHEY and SMNVEV (reference sequence). CDR3 size: 16 residues. Written as DNA, the CDR3 is TGTGCCAGCAGTCAGATCAGGGTGTTGGACACCGGGGAGCTGTTTTTT. Its protein is CASSQIRVLDTGELFF.

The chain joins TRBV5-6 to TRBJ2-7, with D unresolved. Germline CDR1 SGHDT, CDR2 YYEEEE. V was clipped by 1 base and J by 2 bases, with 10 bases between them. The CDR3 spans 14 residues. CDR3: CASSLLKGAYEQYF. As DNA, the CDR3 is TGTGCCAGCAGCTTGCTTAAAGGAGCCTACGAGCAGTACTTC.

Here the CDR3 reads CASSSLGSGDYTF. Written as DNA, the CDR3 is TGTGCCAGCAGCTCCCTAGGGTCCGGGGATTACACCTTC. This chain uses TRBV7-3 with TRBJ1-2; D is undetermined. Trimming removed 4 bases from V and 11 bases from J, with 17 bases in between. The CDR3 sequence is 13 residues long. Germline V gene lookup returns CDR1 SGHTA and CDR2 FQGTGA.

The chain recombines TRBV27 with TRBJ1-1; D may be TRBD1 (6 bases). This CDR3 spans 14 amino acids. V was cut by 3 bases and J by 4 bases, with 12 bases left in between. Germline V gene sequence: CDR1 MNHEY, CDR2 SMNVEV (reference sequence). The chain's CDR3 is CASSFEGGFTEAFF. CDR3 in DNA: TGTGCCAGCAGTTTTGAGGGGGGGTTCACTGAAGCTTTCTTT.

This chain connects TRBV9 to TRBJ1-1; TRBD1 is a possible D gene (6 bases). The germline V gene has CDR1 SGDLS and CDR2 YYNGEE. The CDR3 sequence is 15 residues long. Trimming took off 4 bases at V and 3 bases at J, with 16 bases between the two ends. This CDR3 is CASSPGPGAYTEAFF. CDR3 in DNA: TGTGCCAGCAGCCCCGGCCCAGGGGCGTACACTGAAGCTTTCTTT.

The rearrangement links TRBV27 to TRBJ2-7; D not resolved. This CDR3 region has 12 residues. V was shortened by 4 bases and J by 4 bases, with 8 bases between the two germline ends. CDR1 and CDR2 from the germline V gene are MNHEY and SMNVEV (reference sequence). The CDR3 coding sequence is TGTGCCAGCAGTTCCCCCGGTTACGAGCAGTACTTC. Protein product: CASSSPGYEQYF.

J is TRBJ2-6 and V is TRBV6-5; tentatively, D is TRBD1 (6 bases). The germline gives CDR1 MNHEY, CDR2 SVGAGI. Trimming pared 4 bases from V and 8 bases from J, leaving 12 bases between. This CDR3 comprises 14 residues. The CDR3 here is CASSSGTLTNVLTF. In nucleotides, the CDR3 is TGTGCCAGCAGTTCCGGGACATTGACCAACGTCCTGACTTTC.

This clone was detected only a few times. The gene calls are TRBV30 and TRBJ2-7, with TRBD2 matching over 13 bases. The V segment lost 0 bases and the J segment 8 bases; nucleotides outside the gene matches: 7. The V gene's germline CDR1 is GTSNPN and CDR2 SVGIG (reference sequence). This CDR3 spans 15 amino acids. CDR3 DNA sequence: TGTGCCTGGAGTGTACACACTAGCGGGGGGGCTAAGCAGTACTTC. Amino acids: CAWSVHTSGGAKQYF.

The gene calls are TRBV20-1 and TRBJ1-3; D uncertain. V lost 5 bases and J lost 5, with 4 bases in between. The CDR3 runs 10 residues. Germline V lookup: CDR1 DFQATT, CDR2 SNEGSKA (reference sequence). The CDR3 coding sequence is TGCAGTGCTGTCAGAAACACCATATATTTT. This gives the protein CSAVRNTIYF.

The chain has TRBV6-5 and TRBJ2-7, with D possibly matching TRBD1 (5 bases). From germline, CDR1 is MNHEY and CDR2 SVGAGI. This CDR3 has 14 amino acids. The germline V and J ends were trimmed by 3 bases and 3 bases, with 12 bases remaining between them. The CDR3 DNA is TGTGCCAGCAGTTATGCCCCCCAGGGCTACGAGCAGTACTTC. It is translated as CASSYAPQGYEQYF.

The J gene is TRBJ2-2, the V gene TRBV11-3; 8 bases are a match to TRBD1. Germline CDR1 SGHNT, CDR2 YENEEA. Trimming removed 4 bases from V and 0 bases from J; junction bases left unmatched: 4. The CDR3 loop spans 16 amino acids. This CDR3 reads CASSSRTGSNTGELFF. CDR3 DNA sequence: TGTGCCAGCAGCTCACGGACAGGGTCGAACACCGGGGAGCTGTTTTTT.

The chain recombines TRBV4-1 with TRBJ2-1; 9 bases fit TRBD2. Germline V gene lookup returns CDR1 MGHRA and CDR2 YSYEKL. The CDR3 contains 13 residues. The trim removed 5 bases at V and 7 bases at J, leaving 3 bases unmatched. The DNA for the CDR3 is TGCGCCAGCAGCGGGCTAGCGGGGAATGAGCAGTTCTTC. It translates to CASSGLAGNEQFF.

V usage is TRBV19 and J usage is TRBJ2-7, with D possibly matching TRBD2 (6 bases). Germline assignment: CDR1 LNHDA and CDR2 SQIVND (reference sequence). V was clipped by 1 base and J by 0 bases, with 16 bases between them. This CDR3 has 17 amino acids. The CDR3 DNA is TGTGCCAGTAGTATAGGATTCCGGGACTCGAGCTCCTACGAGCAGTACTTC. This sequence encodes CASSIGFRDSSSYEQYF.

CDR3: CASSRQSGTEGYEQYF. In DNA, the CDR3 is TGTGCCAGTAGCCGTCAATCCGGGACAGAAGGTTACGAGCAGTACTTC. The chain couples TRBV19 to TRBJ2-7; 7 bases are shared with TRBD1. The CDR3 is made up of 16 amino acids. J was trimmed by 4 bases and V by 6 bases; bases with no gene match: 15. Germline CDR1 reads LNHDA; CDR2 reads SQIVND (reference sequence).

The chain links TRBV4-1 to TRBJ2-3, with TRBD2 matching over 9 bases. The germline V gene encodes CDR1 MGHRA and CDR2 YSYEKL. Unmatched junction bases numbered 6, after V lost 1 base and J lost 1 base. CDR3 length: 17 amino acids. In DNA, the CDR3 is TGCGCCAGCAGCCAAGTAAGCGGGGGGCCTGGCACAGATACGCAGTATTTT. Translated: CASSQVSGGPGTDTQYF.

The chain links TRBV7-9 to TRBJ2-7, with no clear D. The CDR3 extends over 13 amino acids. Germline-derived CDR1 and CDR2 are SEHNR and FQNEAQ (reference sequence). The germline V and J ends were trimmed by 0 bases and 4 bases, with 7 bases remaining between them. The CDR3 protein is CASSLARGYEQYF. CDR3 in DNA: TGTGCCAGCAGCTTAGCTCGAGGTTACGAGCAGTACTTC.

This chain joins TRBV28 and TRBJ2-7; 7 bases line up with TRBD2. The J segment lost 0 bases and the V segment lost 6 bases, leaving 8 bases of the junction unmatched. The CDR3 is 15 amino acids. CDR1 and CDR2 from the germline V gene are MDHEN and SYDVKM. The CDR3 coding sequence is TGTGCCAGCAGCTCTAGCGGAAAGAACTCCTACGAGCAGTACTTC. Amino acids: CASSSSGKNSYEQYF.

The gene calls are TRBV30 and TRBJ1-4, with D maybe TRBD1 (5 bases). V lost 2 bases to trimming and J lost 1 base, with 20 bases between them. Germline V gene lookup returns CDR1 GTSNPN and CDR2 SVGIG (reference sequence). The CDR3 sequence is 18 residues long. CDR3 bases: TGTGCCTGGAGTCCCCGCGGGGAGGGGATCGGAACTAATGAAAAACTGTTTTTT. Its translation: CAWSPRGEGIGTNEKLFF. Supplemented by reference TRBV30 and TRBJ1-4, the full variable domain reads SQTIHQWPATLVQPVGSPLSLECTVEGTSNPNLYWYRQAAGRGLQLLFYSVGIGQISSEVPQNLSASRPQDRQFILSSKKLLLSDSGFYLCAWSPRGEGIGTNEKLFFGSGTQLSVL.

A few counts support this clone. The chain carries TRBV5-4 and TRBJ1-3; D may be TRBD1 (5 bases). This CDR3 region has 15 residues. The germline gives CDR1 SGHNT, CDR2 YYREEE (reference sequence). V lost 4 bases and J 0 bases, leaving 11 bases between the germline ends. CDR3: CASSQGGYSGNTIYF. The CDR3 nucleotides are TGTGCCAGCAGCCAGGGAGGTTACTCTGGAAACACCATATATTTT.

V gene TRBV7-3 combines with J gene TRBJ1-3, with D unclear. There are 13 residues in the CDR3. Trimming stripped 5 bases from V and 0 bases from J, with 5 bases between. Germline loops: CDR1 SGHTA, CDR2 FQGTGA. The CDR3 sequence: CASSPSSGNTIYF. In DNA form, the CDR3 reads TGTGCCAGCAGCCCCAGCTCTGGAAACACCATATATTTT.

Points on this clone: Relative to the germline gene, one junction end is altered; a read error may explain this. This chain joins TRBV7-9 and TRBJ1-4; D remains unclear. This CDR3 comprises 14 residues. From germline, CDR1 is SEHNR and CDR2 FQNEAQ (reference sequence). The CDR3 here is CSSSLEGGGEKLFF. CDR3 nucleotide sequence: TGTTCCAGCAGCTTAGAGGGAGGAGGGGAAAAACTGTTTTTT.

The table lists this clone with a count of one. The chain has TRBV5-6 and TRBJ1-2; the D gene is possibly TRBD1 (5 bases). The CDR3 length is 13 residues. The V gene lost 7 bases and the J gene lost 3 bases, with 13 bases spanning the gap. Germline V gene sequence: CDR1 SGHDT, CDR2 YYEEEE. The CDR3 loop is CASGRQGDYGYTF. CDR3 coding DNA: TGTGCCAGCGGAAGGCAGGGTGACTATGGCTACACCTTC. Based on the CDR3 plus reference TRBV5-6 and TRBJ1-2, the full variable domain is DAGVTQSPTHLIKTRGQQVTLRCSPKSGHDTVSWYQQALGQGPQFIFQYYEEEERQRGNFPDRFSGHQFPNYSSELNVNALLLGDSALYLCASGRQGDYGYTFGSGTRLTVV.

V is TRBV10-3 and J is TRBJ2-3; 8 positions match TRBD1. CDR3 length equals 17 residues. V lost 1 base to trimming and J lost 7 bases; unmatched junction nucleotides: 13. CDR1 is ENHRY and CDR2 is SYGVKD in the germline V gene. CDR3 region: CAISELTQGAPQHTQYF. The CDR3 DNA follows: TGTGCCATCAGTGAGTTGACTCAGGGGGCGCCCCAACATACGCAGTATTTT.

This chain joins TRBV6-1 and TRBJ1-2; 7 nucleotides match TRBD1. V lost 6 bases to trimming and J lost 4 bases; unmatched junction nucleotides: 8. Germline V gives CDR1 MNHNS, CDR2 SASEGT. The CDR3 runs 14 residues. This chain's CDR3 is CASRSRTGGYGYTF. The CDR3 DNA follows: TGTGCCAGCAGATCCCGGACAGGTGGCTATGGCTACACCTTC.

This clone was observed a single time. This chain links TRBV7-2 with TRBJ1-4; TRBD1 is a possible D gene (5 bases). This CDR3 is built from 16 residues. With 0 bases removed from V and 1 base from J, the gap between germline ends came to 9 bases. The germline V gene encodes CDR1 SGHTA and CDR2 FQGNSA. This chain's CDR3 is CASSLALRVTNEKLFF. Here the CDR3 DNA reads TGTGCCAGCAGCTTAGCCCTCAGGGTAACTAATGAAAAACTGTTTTTT. Full variable domain (remainder filled in from reference TRBV7-2 and TRBJ1-4): GAGVSQSPSNKVTEKGKDVELRCDPISGHTALYWYRQSLGQGLEFLIYFQGNSAPDKSGLPSDRFSAERTGGSVSTLTIQRTQQEDSAVYLCASSLALRVTNEKLFFGSGTQLSVL.

J is TRBJ1-2 and V is TRBV5-1; 8 positions match TRBD1. The junction had 8 bases not matched to a gene; V was cut back by 7 bases and J by 0 bases. Germline V CDR1 and CDR2: SGHRS, YFSETQ. The length of the CDR3 is 15 residues. CDR3 nucleotide sequence: TGCGCCAGCTGCCCAGGACAGGGAACTAACTATGGCTACACCTTC. It specifies CASCPGQGTNYGYTF.

This clone was counted once. The chain couples TRBV5-5 to TRBJ1-3; TRBD1 agrees at 9 bases. The CDR3 is 18 residues long. Germline V lookup: CDR1 SGHKS, CDR2 YYEKEE (reference sequence). The J segment lost 4 bases and the V segment lost 5 bases, leaving 16 bases of the junction unmatched. CDR3 nucleotide sequence: TGTGCCAGCAGTTCCGGGACAGGGCTTATATCGTGGGGAAACACCATATATTTT. It yields the protein CASSSGTGLISWGNTIYF.

The V and J genes are TRBV28 and TRBJ1-3; 9 bases line up with TRBD1. Germline CDR1 MDHEN, CDR2 SYDVKM. The V segment lost 6 bases and the J segment 4 bases; nucleotides outside the gene matches: 10. There are 16 residues in the CDR3. The CDR3 nucleotides are TGTGCCAGCAGAGGTACGGGACAGGGATCCGGAAACACCATATATTTT. Its translation is CASRGTGQGSGNTIYF. Looking up the rest from reference TRBV28 and TRBJ1-3 gives the full variable domain: DVKVTQSSRYLVKRTGEKVFLECVQDMDHENMFWYRQDPGLGLRLIYFSYDVKMKEKGDIPEGYSVSREKKERFSLILESASTNQTSMYLCASRGTGQGSGNTIYFGEGSWLTVV.

This clone was detected once. This sequence joins TRBV7-8 and TRBJ2-3; TRBD2 matches at 11 bases. The CDR3 loop spans 17 amino acids. Germline trimming cut 1 base from V and 8 bases from J; bases unmatched to any gene: 11. From germline, CDR1 is SGHVS and CDR2 FQNEAQ. The CDR3 sequence: CASSLGSTSGAAGTQYF. The CDR3 nucleotides read TGTGCCAGCAGCTTAGGTTCGACTAGCGGGGCCGCAGGTACGCAGTATTTT.